This T cell receptor beta chain was profiled in a study of cytomegalovirus exposure and HLA in healthy donors. Points on this clone: Its antigen is unidentified.

Regarding the study as a whole: It was confirmed in vitro that a few of the CMV-associated chains were specific for CMV antigens. Many donors carried some public TCRs, although rarity characterized most TCR sequences.

Generated by immunoSEQ multiplex PCR, the TCRdb table keeps only in-frame clones and is missing some. The sample records just over 65,000 clones, around 97% being singletons. The clonotype originates from a woman in her late teens or twenties in good health and CMV-seropositive. The sequenced sample was PBMCs.

The CDR3 reads CAIKSGGSDSDTQYF. Here the CDR3 DNA reads TGTGCCATCAAATCGGGCGGGAGCGACTCAGATACGCAGTATTTT. The chain is built from TRBV10-3 and TRBJ2-3; 7 bases agree with TRBD2. CDR1 is ENHRY and CDR2 is SYGVKD in the germline V gene. Trimming at V came to 7 bases and at J to 4 bases, leaving 11 bases not matched to a gene. The CDR3 is 15 residues long.